This T cell receptor (beta chain) was identified in a study of T-cell memory formation after mild COVID-19. Whole-study findings and limits: Unconfirmed was the SARS-CoV-2 specificity of second-wave clones that peaked on day 37. Cross-reactive memory appears to have joined, as suggested by some responding clones showing up in pre-infection memory. Chiefly within CM and EM were the contracting CD4+ clones; CD8+ ones were within EMRA.

This clonotype was observed a few times. As yet, its antigen is unknown. Trimming at V came to 5 bases and at J to 8 bases, leaving 11 bases not matched to a gene. Germline lookup yields CDR1 SGHTA and CDR2 FQGNSA. CDR3 length equals 15 residues. TCR alpha and TCR beta cDNA libraries with sample barcodes and UMIs came from 5'RACE using constant-segment primers. TCRdb re-derived calls from the 5' RACE reads in MiXCR, one entry per CDR3 protein. The sample records about 560,000 distinct CDR3 sequences, roughly 22% being singletons. Sequencing used PBMCs or a T cell subset sorted from them (not recorded which). The rearrangement joins TRBV7-2 to TRBJ1-1, with TRBD1 identical over 10 bases. The sequence came from an adult woman who had mild COVID-19 (a few samples of this study predate the infection). Cell type and time point are not known. CDR3 nucleotide sequence: TGTGCCAGCAGCCTCAGCACGGGACAGGGGACGGAAGCTTTCTTT. It translates to CASSLSTGQGTEAFF.